This is a list of T cell receptor beta chains from one sample in a study of cytomegalovirus exposure and HLA in healthy donors. Only in-frame clones appear in the TCRdb table, and some are missing; sequencing was by immunoSEQ multiplex PCR. The profile covers 200,000 to 250,000 clones, with roughly 79% appearing a single time and 0.58% taken by the ten largest. The specimen was PBMCs. The receptors here all came from a woman aged 40 to 50 in good health and CMV-seronegative. CDR3s include the opening cysteine and the closing phenylalanine or tryptophan. The D gene is left open where the match is weak. Rows give clone size only sometimes, using once, few, many, or a class for an expanded clone.

D: NA
size: NA
J: TRBJ1-2
V: TRBV29-1
DNA: TGCAGCGTTGTCAGTCCTGGTGGCTACACCTTC
CDR3: CSVVSPGGYTF

D: NA
size: NA
J: TRBJ1-5
V: TRBV2
DNA: TGTGCCAGCAGTGAACTGGGCAGGGGCGGTCAGCCCCAGCATTTT
CDR3: CASSELGRGGQPQHF

D: NA
size: NA
J: TRBJ2-5
V: TRBV5-1
DNA: TGCGCCAGCAGCATTTACCGGGACACTCAAGAGACCCAGTACTTC
CDR3: CASSIYRDTQETQYF

D: NA
size: few
J: TRBJ2-6
V: TRBV5-1
DNA: TGCGCCAGCAGCCAGACAGGCTCCGGGGCCAACGTCCTGACTTTC
CDR3: CASSQTGSGANVLTF

D: NA
size: NA
J: TRBJ1-2
V: TRBV5-1
DNA: TGCGCCAGCAGCTTTTTACAGGGAAACTATGGCTACACCTTC
CDR3: CASSFLQGNYGYTF

D: TRBD1
size: few
J: TRBJ2-6
V: TRBV19
DNA: TGTGCCAGTAGTGACACAGGGGGCACTGGGGCCAACGTCCTGACTTTC
CDR3: CASSDTGGTGANVLTF

D: TRBD1
size: NA
J: TRBJ1-6
V: TRBV6-5
DNA: TGTGCCAGCAGCCTTGACAGGGACGGTTCACCCCTCCACTTT
CDR3: CASSLDRDGSPLHF

D: TRBD1
size: NA
J: TRBJ2-3
V: TRBV6-1
DNA: TGTGCCAGCAGTGAAATGGTAGGGGGCAGGGCCACAGATACGCAGTATTTT
CDR3: CASSEMVGGRATDTQYF

D: NA
size: NA
J: TRBJ2-7
V: TRBV6-6
DNA: TGTGCCAGCAGTGTTATAGCGAGATACGAGCAGTACTTC
CDR3: CASSVIARYEQYF

D: TRBD1
size: NA
J: TRBJ2-7
V: TRBV7-9
DNA: TGTGCCAGCAGTCCCGGACAGGGGGTGTACGAGCAGTACTTC
CDR3: CASSPGQGVYEQYF

D: NA
size: NA
J: TRBJ1-1
V: TRBV28
DNA: TGTGCCAGCAGCTACACCCCCAGGGGTTTGGATGAAGCTTTCTTT
CDR3: CASSYTPRGLDEAFF

D: TRBD1
size: NA
J: TRBJ1-2
V: TRBV7-8
DNA: TGTGCCAGCACCCTTAGAGACAGGGCCTCTAACTATGGCTACACCTTC
CDR3: CASTLRDRASNYGYTF

D: TRBD1
size: NA
J: TRBJ2-5
V: TRBV7-2
DNA: TGTGCCAGCAGCTTACAGGGGGCTGGTCTTGAGACCCAGTACTTC
CDR3: CASSLQGAGLETQYF

D: NA
size: NA
J: TRBJ1-4
V: TRBV30
DNA: TGTGCCTGGAGTAAAACAAACCGGGACAAGGAAAGCTTT
CDR3: CAWSKTNRDKESF

D: NA
size: NA
J: TRBJ2-7
V: TRBV11-3
DNA: TGTGCCAGCAGCCAGGACTCCTACGGGCAGTACTTC
CDR3: CASSQDSYGQYF